Included here is one T cell receptor beta chain sequence, with context. The source of the sample is a study of T cell changes during pregnancy in multiple sclerosis. The data were produced by immunoSEQ multiplex PCR, yet TCRdb's version contains in-frame clones alone and is incomplete. Of 90,000 to 120,000 clones in the sample, about 89% are singletons; the top ten hold about 3%. Germline CDR1 is MNHEY and CDR2 is SMNVEV (reference sequence). This CDR3 region has 13 residues. The germline V and J ends were trimmed by 6 bases and 7 bases, with 15 bases remaining between them. The rearrangement joins TRBV27 to TRBJ2-5; maybe TRBD2 (5 bases). This clonotype originated in a female donor with multiple sclerosis, enrolled in a pregnancy study. The sample in question was peripheral blood, obtained after pregnancy. CDR3 DNA sequence: TGTGCCAGCAGCCCTGGACTGGCGGGGACCCAGTACTTC. Amino acids: CASSPGLAGTQYF.